This TCR beta chain derives from a study of T-cell reconstitution after alpha-beta-depleted transplantation in children. Notes on the study in general: Several hundred graft clones that had expanded were reportedly the source of alpha-beta T cells about two months after transplant. A year post-transplant, T-cell counts and diversity derived mostly from newly produced T cells. Certain patients had high TCRbeta diversity at day 60, and it came from recipient T cells and thymic progenitors that survived.

After removal of 0 bases from V and 6 bases from J, the junction contained 3 bases not matched to a gene. This CDR3 is built from 16 residues. The germline V gene has CDR1 LNHNV and CDR2 YYDKDF (reference sequence). A remark on this clonotype: Its antigen is unknown.

The library targeted TCRbeta and was prepared with unique molecular identifiers. TCRdb re-derived calls from the PCR reads in MiXCR, one entry per CDR3 protein. The repertoire includes about 830,000 distinct CDR3 sequences, under 20% of them detected once, and roughly 5% sits in the top ten. The sample here was PBMCs, mostly from graft donor cells, taken 360 days after TCRalphabeta/CD19-depleted stem cell transplant. V gene TRBV15 combines with J gene TRBJ2-7; TRBD2 agrees at 15 bases. The TCR was taken from a male patient between 10 and 17 years old who had a stem cell transplant for acute lymphoblastic leukemia, so the T cells may come from the graft donor. CDR3 region: CATSRDRGLAGGEQYF. The CDR3 DNA reads as TGTGCCACCAGCAGAGATCGGGGACTAGCGGGAGGCGAGCAGTACTTC.